The 14 T cell receptor beta chains given below trace back to one sample, sequenced in a study of T cell changes during pregnancy in multiple sclerosis. Libraries were prepared by immunoSEQ multiplex PCR; TCRdb keeps only in-frame clonotypes and omits some of them. This table holds approximately 59,000 clones, 90% to 95% found once. Material: peripheral blood, obtained in the third trimester of pregnancy. The receptor source for this set is a female donor in good health, enrolled as a control in a pregnancy study.

This clone showed up just once. The chain employs TRBV18 and TRBJ1-5; D ambiguous. V was shortened by 6 bases and J by 2 bases, with 20 bases between the two germline ends. The CDR3 runs 17 residues. Per germline, CDR1 KGHSH and CDR2 LQKENI. The DNA of the CDR3 is TGTGCCAGCTCCGAGGGCGCTCCCGGAGGTGGCAATCAGCCCCAGCATTTT. Encoded protein: CASSEGAPGGGNQPQHF.

The gene calls are TRBV4-1 and TRBJ1-2; TRBD1 is a possible D gene (6 bases). The CDR3 sequence is 15 residues long. Germline assignment: CDR1 MGHRA and CDR2 YSYEKL. V was shortened by 0 bases and J by 5 bases, with 13 bases between the two germline ends. CDR3: CASSQDEGGWYGYTF. The CDR3 DNA is TGCGCCAGCAGCCAAGATGAGGGGGGGTGGTATGGCTACACCTTC.

This clone was observed a single time. J is TRBJ2-1 and V is TRBV7-8; D remains ambiguous. Germline CDR1 SGHVS, CDR2 FQNEAQ. Trimming took off 0 bases at V and 0 bases at J, with 6 bases between the two ends. The CDR3 extends over 15 amino acids. The CDR3 DNA follows: TGTGCCAGCAGCTTAGCGTCTAGCTCCTACAATGAGCAGTTCTTC. It translates to CASSLASSSYNEQFF.

V and J are TRBV28 and TRBJ1-5, with D tentatively TRBD1 (5 bases). Trimming removed 7 bases at V and 3 bases at J, with 19 bases between. In germline, CDR1 is MDHEN, CDR2 SYDVKM. The CDR3 sequence is 16 residues long. The CDR3 DNA sequence: TGTGCCAGCAAGGGTCCCGGGGGGAGTGACAATCAGCCCCAGCATTTT. This sequence encodes CASKGPGGSDNQPQHF.

The CDR3: CASSLRGGLTDTQYF. DNA of the CDR3: TGTGCCAGCAGTTTACGGGGGGGCCTCACAGATACGCAGTATTTT. The chain combines TRBV27 with TRBJ2-3; 8 bases agree with TRBD2. With V trimmed by 2 bases and J by 2 bases, 3 bases remained unmatched. This CDR3 contains 15 residues. The germline V gene has CDR1 MNHEY and CDR2 SMNVEV (reference sequence).

In its sample, this clone was seen a few times. This chain connects TRBV28 to TRBJ1-1; D ambiguous. Germline CDR1 reads MDHEN; CDR2 reads SYDVKM. The V end lost 7 bases, the J end lost 3 bases, and 12 bases lay between the germline ends. There are 13 residues in the CDR3. The chain's CDR3 is CASNVFRDTEAFF. CDR3 coding DNA: TGTGCCAGCAATGTTTTTAGAGACACTGAAGCTTTCTTT. Full variable domain (rest looked up from reference TRBV28 and TRBJ1-1): DVKVTQSSRYLVKRTGEKVFLECVQDMDHENMFWYRQDPGLGLRLIYFSYDVKMKEKGDIPEGYSVSREKKERFSLILESASTNQTSMYLCASNVFRDTEAFFGQGTRLTVV.

CDR3 loop: CASAKGTDTQYF. In nucleotides, the CDR3 is TGCGCCAGCGCGAAAGGCACAGATACGCAGTATTTT. This sequence joins TRBV5-1 and TRBJ2-3; D gene unclear. Germline CDR1 is SGHRS and CDR2 is YFSETQ. This CDR3 comprises 12 residues. V was shortened by 7 bases and J by 1 base, with 7 bases between the two germline ends.

Judged by abundance, this clone is medium-sized. This chain joins TRBV29-1 and TRBJ1-1; D possibly corresponds to TRBD1 (5 bases). Trimming removed 0 bases from V and 3 bases from J, with 14 bases in between. Germline CDR1 and CDR2: SQVTM and ANQGSEA. The CDR3 has 15 amino acids. Written as DNA, the CDR3 is TGCAGCGTTGAAGATGGAAAGGGGTCGGACACTGAAGCTTTCTTT. Protein product: CSVEDGKGSDTEAFF. The variable domain in full, with the rest retrieved from reference TRBV29-1 and TRBJ1-1, is SAVISQKPSRDICQRGTSLTIQCQVDSQVTMMFWYRQQPGQSLTLIATANQGSEATYESGFVIDKFPISRPNLTFSTLTVSNMSPEDSSIYLCSVEDGKGSDTEAFFGQGTRLTVV.

This chain joins TRBV7-2 and TRBJ1-2; TRBD1 aligns across 8 bases. V lost 1 base to trimming and J lost 4 bases; unmatched junction nucleotides: 2. This CDR3 contains 14 residues. Germline V gene lookup returns CDR1 SGHTA and CDR2 FQGNSA. The CDR3 DNA follows: TGTGCCAGCAGCTTAGAACAGGGGGTCTATGGCTACACCTTC. This codes for CASSLEQGVYGYTF.

The V and J genes are TRBV7-3 and TRBJ1-1, with TRBD1 as a possible D gene (5 bases). This CDR3 has 13 residues. The V gene lost 0 bases and the J gene lost 5 bases, with 7 bases spanning the gap. CDR1 is SGHTA, CDR2 FQGTGA, per germline. The CDR3 nucleotides are TGTGCCAGCAGCTTAACGCCAGGGACTGAAGCTTTCTTT. Protein product: CASSLTPGTEAFF.

This chain connects TRBV7-6 to TRBJ2-1; weak D call: TRBD2 (5 bases). V was clipped by 1 base and J by 8 bases, with 9 bases between them. The V gene's germline CDR1 is SGHVS and CDR2 FNYEAQ. The CDR3 has 13 residues. The CDR3 reads CASSLGGRDEQFF. CDR3 coding DNA: TGTGCCAGCAGCTTAGGTGGGCGGGATGAGCAGTTCTTC.

J is TRBJ2-7 and V is TRBV11-3, with a weak D call TRBD1 (6 bases). V lost 7 bases, J lost 2 bases, and 27 bases lay in between. The CDR3 is 18 amino acids. Germline CDR1 SGHNT, CDR2 YENEEA. The CDR3, as DNA: TGTGCCAGCATCTTTAGGCCGCCACGGGACAAAGGCACCTACGAGCAGTACTTC. Translating gives CASIFRPPRDKGTYEQYF.

V gene TRBV18 combines with J gene TRBJ1-1, with D unresolved. V was trimmed by 0 bases and J by 0 bases, leaving 8 bases between them. Germline CDR1 is KGHSH and CDR2 is LQKENI. This CDR3 region has 15 residues. Written as DNA, the CDR3 is TGTGCCAGCTCACCACCGGCGGCCATGAACACTGAAGCTTTCTTT. Its protein is CASSPPAAMNTEAFF.

The chain carries TRBV27 and TRBJ2-3; the D gene is possibly TRBD2 (5 bases). This CDR3 is built from 17 residues. The ends were cut back, 3 bases at V and 0 bases at J, with 16 bases in the middle. Germline V gene sequence: CDR1 MNHEY, CDR2 SMNVEV (reference sequence). The chain's CDR3 is CASSFGAEMASTDTQYF. Here the CDR3 DNA reads TGTGCCAGCAGTTTCGGAGCGGAGATGGCTAGCACAGATACGCAGTATTTT.